The source of this T cell receptor beta chain is a study of blood T cell repertoires in COVID-19. Study-level information: Sites in the United States, Italy and Spain provided acute and convalescent COVID-19 samples.

The CDR3 is made up of 15 amino acids. Measured with immunoSEQ multiplex PCR; TCRdb has only the in-frame clones, and not every one. The table has roughly 200,000 clones, 70% to 90% seen once. V is TRBV1 and J is TRBJ2-1; the listed D gene, TRBD2, was not tested against the DNA. TRBV1 is given as a pseudogene. Sequenced input: PBMCs or T cells enriched from blood (not recorded which). This receptor was taken from a woman aged 25 to 39 who had been exposed to COVID-19. The CDR3 nucleotides read TGCACCAGCAGCCAAGAGCGGGGGGTCTACAATGAGCAGTTCTTC. Amino acids: CTSSQERGVYNEQFF.